The sequence of this T cell receptor (beta chain) was determined in a study of blood T cell repertoires in COVID-19. The V segment lost 3 bases and the J segment 7 bases; nucleotides outside the gene matches: 6. Germline CDR1 and CDR2: SGHRS and YFSETQ. The CDR3 contains 14 residues. Authors' methods: Amplification with reference gene primers provided the estimates of nucleated cell counts. Sequencing was performed with immunoSEQ multiplex PCR; in TCRdb, only in-frame clones are kept and a portion is missing. Clone size and the V and J calls come from that table; the DNA yielded D and trimming. The sample includes fewer than 250,000 clones, nearly 90% of them seen just once.

Sequencing used PBMCs or T cells enriched from blood (not recorded which). This clonotype was obtained from a man aged 30 to 45 who had been exposed to COVID-19. The chain joins TRBV5-1 to TRBJ2-7, with 11 bases matching TRBD1. The CDR3 DNA is TGCGCCAGCAGCTCCGGACAGGGGGCAGGGGAGCAGTACTTC. Encoded protein: CASSSGQGAGEQYF.